Detailed here is one T cell receptor (beta chain). The antigen is undetermined. This CDR3 has 15 amino acids. Trimming cost V 6 bases and J 2 bases, with 14 bases left between them. CDR1 and CDR2 from the germline V gene are SNHLY and FYNNEI. The data are from a study of CD4 T cells in relation to SARS-CoV-2 and coronaviruses. Study overall: After 10 days of antigen culture, PBMC TCR beta CDR3s were sequenced. Convalescent patients were fewer than ten males and a few females; two were Hispanic.

Sorted naive or memory CD4+ cells met CEF peptides for under eleven days. This table comes from immunoSEQ multiplex PCR, and its TCRdb copy is limited to in-frame clones, with some not included. The sample has around 40,000 clones, nearly 85% seen once; the top ten hold roughly 1.2%. Material for sequencing was naive CD4+ T cells from PBMCs, cultured in vitro. Subset: naive CD4+ T cells isolated by negative enrichment. The V and J genes are TRBV2 and TRBJ1-5; D remains ambiguous. This receptor was taken from an adult with COVID-19. The chain's CDR3 is CASRPRQNGNQPQHF. CDR3 DNA sequence: TGTGCCAGCAGACCCCGGCAGAACGGCAATCAGCCCCAGCATTTT.